The rows below give T cell receptor beta chains drawn from one sample of a study of CD8+CD57+ T cells in acquired aplastic anemia. TCRdb called the reads again in MiXCR, with one record for every CDR3 protein. This sample has around 200,000 distinct CDR3 sequences, with around 47% found just once. The sequenced material came from sorted CD4+, CD8+, or CD8+CD57+ T cells (not recorded which) from PBMCs. The receptors were sampled from a human donor with aplastic anemia. CDR3s include the opening cysteine and the closing phenylalanine or tryptophan. D genes are given only for firm matches.

v_call d_call cdr3_aa
TRBV9 NA CASSASLDSLYTEAFF
TRBV29-1 TRBD1 CSVQGARGTEAFF
TRBV28 NA CASSLTITPQGRYF
TRBV7-2 NA CASSPVGGTDTQYF
TRBV20-1 NA CSASQGSNYGYTF
TRBV5-1 TRBD2 CASSPIVAGDSYEQYF
TRBV19 NA CASSIFPEYTEAFF
TRBV7-3 NA CALALPYEQYF
TRBV4-1 NA CASSHERFSYEQYF
TRBV7-8 NA CASSLGSGSVTF
TRBV20-1 NA CSARDGDKPQHF
TRBV11-2 NA CASSLGGIDEQFF
TRBV20-1 NA CSARRQTYEQYF
TRBV7-2 TRBD1 CASSSGDRDVYEQYF
TRBV30 TRBD1 CAWSVRTGNQPQHF
TRBV10-3 TRBD1 CAISYDRGTEAFF
TRBV2 NA CASSEATSWMGYEQYF
TRBV15 TRBD1 CATSTLSGQGPINEQFF
TRBV20-1 TRBD2 CSARDSGLAQETQYF
TRBV20-1 NA CSASAREPYEQYF
TRBV12-5 TRBD1 CASGWDRAGYTF
TRBV5-4 TRBD1 CASSSAPTGEETQYF
TRBV29-1 NA CSVGQYSNQPQHF
TRBV19 TRBD1 CASSGRTGPTYEQYF
TRBV19 NA CASNPPGLFTGELFF
TRBV7-8 NA CASSLGAGYSYEQYF
TRBV15 NA CATSRGSSTVPEQYF
TRBV10-3 NA CAISYSGTLTSEAFF
TRBV7-9 TRBD2 CASSLLVLAGFGEQFF